These 31 T cell receptor beta chains originate from one sample sequenced in a study of PD-1 blockade in mismatch repair-deficient tumors. Sequenced by immunoSEQ multiplex PCR; TCRdb stores in-frame clones only, minus some. The sample includes about 110,000 clones, around three quarters of them seen just once. The sample in question was peripheral blood, obtained approximately 64 weeks after starting pembrolizumab. These receptors were obtained from an adult with mismatch repair-deficient cancer.

This clone was observed a few times. The rearrangement links TRBV4-1 to TRBJ2-7, with 8 bases lining up with TRBD1. V shed 1 base, J shed 2 bases, and the junction held 4 bases outside the gene matches. CDR1 and CDR2 from the germline V gene are MGHRA and YSYEKL. CDR3 length: 15 residues. CDR3 loop: CASSQATGATYEQYF. The CDR3 DNA reads TGCGCCAGCAGCCAAGCGACAGGGGCCACCTACGAGCAGTACTTC.

The chain employs TRBV6-5 and TRBJ2-7; D may correspond to TRBD1 or TRBD2 (5 bases each). The ends were cut back, 5 bases at V and 6 bases at J, with 17 bases in the middle. The CDR3 has 14 residues. Germline V gene sequence: CDR1 MNHEY, CDR2 SVGAGI. The CDR3 region is CASSEDVAGTEQYF. The CDR3 coding sequence is TGTGCCAGCAGTGAAGACGTGGCAGGGACCGAGCAGTACTTC.

The V call is TRBV10-3, the J call TRBJ1-1; D is possibly TRBD1 (6 bases). Between the trimmed V and J ends, which lost 7 bases and 5 bases, there was a span of 14 bases. Germline values: CDR1 ENHRY, CDR2 SYGVKD. This CDR3 spans 13 amino acids. The CDR3: CAIKDGGLTEAFF. CDR3 DNA: TGTGCCATCAAGGATGGGGGGCTAACTGAAGCTTTCTTT.

The chain combines TRBV19 with TRBJ1-1; D gene unclear. Germline V gene data show CDR1 as LNHDA and CDR2 as SQIVND (reference sequence). The CDR3 consists of 15 residues. Trimming removed 4 bases at V and 3 bases at J, with 15 bases between. The CDR3 spells CASSTLDSMDTEAFF. The CDR3 coding sequence is TGTGCCAGTAGTACGCTAGATAGTATGGACACTGAAGCTTTCTTT.

This clone was recorded only once. Written as DNA, the CDR3 is TGTGCCAGCAGCCCCCGACCGGCTAGCTCTGGAAACACCATATATTTT. It codes for CASSPRPASSGNTIYF. The V and J genes are TRBV7-8 and TRBJ1-3; no definite D call. This CDR3 region has 16 residues. V was clipped by 5 bases and J by 0 bases, with 14 bases between them. Germline values: CDR1 SGHVS, CDR2 FQNEAQ.

In this sample, this clone turned up once. The chain links TRBV6-5 to TRBJ2-3, with 7 positions matching TRBD2. CDR3 length: 15 amino acids. The V segment lost 2 bases and the J segment 3 bases; nucleotides outside the gene matches: 5. Per germline, CDR1 MNHEY and CDR2 SVGAGI. The CDR3 spells CASSYEGLPTDTQYF. The CDR3 DNA sequence: TGTGCCAGCAGTTACGAGGGACTACCGACAGATACGCAGTATTTT.

The chain is built from TRBV5-4 and TRBJ1-5; TRBD1 is a possible D gene (5 bases). Germline V lookup: CDR1 SGHNT, CDR2 YYREEE (reference sequence). V was shortened by 0 bases and J by 9 bases, with 16 bases between the two germline ends. The CDR3 sequence is 15 residues long. The DNA of the CDR3 is TGTGCCAGCAGCTTGGAGGGAGGGGCTGTTGGGCCCCAGCATTTT. Translation gives CASSLEGGAVGPQHF.

The sample holds one count of this clone. The rearrangement links TRBV4-1 to TRBJ1-2, with TRBD1 as a possible D gene (5 bases). The CDR3 spans 14 residues. Germline CDR1 is MGHRA and CDR2 is YSYEKL. The ends were cut back, 1 base at V and 4 bases at J, with 10 bases in the middle. CDR3 residues: CASSQGGTIYGYTF. In DNA, the CDR3 is TGCGCCAGCAGCCAAGGGGGGACTATCTATGGCTACACCTTC.

J is TRBJ2-5 and V is TRBV20-1; maybe TRBD2 (5 bases). Trimming took 6 bases from V and 7 from J, leaving 12 bases between them. Germline values: CDR1 DFQATT, CDR2 SNEGSKA (reference sequence). The CDR3 loop spans 11 amino acids. CDR3 nucleotide sequence: TGCAGTGCAGAGGGTCCGGGGACCCAGTACTTC. This translates into CSAEGPGTQYF.

The rearrangement joins TRBV6-6 to TRBJ2-7; 10 nucleotides agree with TRBD1. The V and J ends lost 6 bases and 3 bases, in that order; junction bases with no gene match: 2. The CDR3 consists of 13 residues. The germline V gene has CDR1 MNHNY and CDR2 SVGAGI (reference sequence). CDR3 in DNA: TGTGCCAGCAGGCGGACAGGGGGCTACGAGCAGTACTTC. Protein sequence: CASRRTGGYEQYF.

This clone was seen more than once but under ten times. The chain uses TRBV6-5 and TRBJ2-5; D could derive from TRBD1 or TRBD2 (5 bases each). This CDR3 has 13 residues. The germline CDR1 and CDR2 sequences are MNHEY and SVGAGI. The V end lost 6 bases, the J end lost 4 bases, and 12 bases lay between the germline ends. This chain's CDR3 is CASSNSGGETQYF. In nucleotides, the CDR3 is TGTGCCAGCAGCAACTCTGGGGGAGAGACCCAGTACTTC.

The chain employs TRBV2 and TRBJ2-7; TRBD2 matches at 8 bases. The germline gives CDR1 SNHLY, CDR2 FYNNEI. Trimming cost V 5 bases and J 3 bases; bases outside gene matches: 15. The CDR3 totals 17 residues. The CDR3 loop is CASSIARIGGGIYEQYF. Here the CDR3 DNA reads TGTGCCAGCAGTATCGCTCGCATCGGGGGGGGTATCTACGAGCAGTACTTC. The variable domain in full, completed from reference TRBV2 and TRBJ2-7, reads EPEVTQTPSHQVTQMGQEVILRCVPISNHLYFYWYRQILGQKVEFLVSFYNNEISEKSEIFDDQFSVERPDGSNFTLKIRSTKLEDSAMYFCASSIARIGGGIYEQYFGPGTRLTVT.

This clone was counted a few times. The chain joins TRBV4-1 to TRBJ2-1; D remains ambiguous. Germline CDR1 MGHRA, CDR2 YSYEKL. The CDR3 extends over 13 amino acids. V was cut by 4 bases and J by 0 bases, with 4 bases left in between. In DNA, the CDR3 is TGCGCCAGCAGCCCGGACTCCTACAATGAGCAGTTCTTC. Its translation: CASSPDSYNEQFF.

The chain carries TRBV25-1 and TRBJ2-5; 8 nucleotides agree with TRBD2. V was clipped by 5 bases and J by 3 bases; unmatched bases: 8. The CDR3 covers 15 residues. Germline V gene sequence: CDR1 MGHDK, CDR2 SYGVNS. Here the CDR3 reads CASSPRGRGEETQYF. CDR3 nucleotides: TGTGCCAGCAGTCCCCGGGGGCGGGGGGAAGAGACCCAGTACTTC. Combining the CDR3 with reference TRBV25-1 and TRBJ2-5 gives the whole variable domain EADIYQTPRYLVIGTGKKITLECSQTMGHDKMYWYQQDPGMELHLIHYSYGVNSTEKGDLSSESTVSRIRTEHFPLTLESARPSHTSQYLCASSPRGRGEETQYFGPGTRLLVL.

This chain connects TRBV16 to TRBJ2-7; D is perhaps TRBD1 (6 bases). V shed 4 bases and J shed 3 bases, with 13 bases lying between them. Germline V gene lookup returns CDR1 KGHSY and CDR2 FQNENV. CDR3 size: 14 residues. Here the CDR3 DNA reads TGTGCCAGCAGCCGCGGACAGTCAAGCTACGAGCAGTACTTC. This gives the protein CASSRGQSSYEQYF.

The rearrangement uses TRBV25-1 and TRBJ1-1; D not resolved. Germline CDR1 reads MGHDK; CDR2 reads SYGVNS. Between the trimmed V and J ends, which lost 4 bases and 2 bases, there was a span of 8 bases. The CDR3 has 13 residues. The CDR3 nucleotides are TGTGCCAGCAGTGTAGGGTCTAACACTGAAGCTTTCTTT. It yields the protein CASSVGSNTEAFF.

V usage is TRBV19 and J usage is TRBJ2-4; TRBD2 is a possible D gene (5 bases). The germline V gene encodes CDR1 LNHDA and CDR2 SQIVND (reference sequence). The CDR3 totals 15 residues. The V end was cut by 6 bases, the J end by 1 base, with 13 bases between. Here the CDR3 DNA reads TGTGCCAGTAGAAAGGGTTGGGAGGCCAAAAACATTCAGTACTTC. Translated: CASRKGWEAKNIQYF. Using reference TRBV19 and TRBJ2-4 for the parts outside the CDR3, the full variable domain is DGGITQSPKYLFRKEGQNVTLSCEQNLNHDAMYWYRQDPGQGLRLIYYSQIVNDFQKGDIAEGYSVSREKKESFPLTVTSAQKNPTAFYLCASRKGWEAKNIQYFGAGTRLSVL.

The V gene is TRBV29-1, the J gene TRBJ2-3, with TRBD1 identical over 11 bases. Looked up from germline, CDR1 is SQVTM and CDR2 is ANQGSEA. The V segment lost 7 bases and the J segment 2 bases; nucleotides outside the gene matches: 5. This CDR3 is 14 amino acids long. As DNA, the CDR3 is TGCAGCGCCCGGACAGGGGGCAACACAGATACGCAGTATTTT. The encoded protein is CSARTGGNTDTQYF.

This clone has only one observation. The chain has TRBV6-5 and TRBJ1-2; D gene ambiguous. The ends were cut back, 2 bases at V and 6 bases at J, with 13 bases in the middle. The CDR3 sequence is 14 residues long. The germline gives CDR1 MNHEY, CDR2 SVGAGI. The CDR3, as DNA: TGTGCCAGCAGTTACCGACAAGATGGACATGGCTACACCTTC. It codes for CASSYRQDGHGYTF.

This chain connects TRBV7-3 to TRBJ1-1; D gene unclear. The CDR3 loop spans 12 amino acids. Germline V gene data show CDR1 as SGHTA and CDR2 as FQGTGA. V lost 2 bases and J 11 bases, leaving 12 bases between the germline ends. CDR3 in amino acids: CASSLGQLGAFF. The CDR3 DNA follows: TGTGCCAGCAGCTTAGGGCAACTCGGGGCTTTCTTT. Using reference TRBV7-3 and TRBJ1-1 for the parts outside the CDR3, the full variable domain is GAGVSQTPSNKVTEKGKYVELRCDPISGHTALYWYRQSLGQGPEFLIYFQGTGAADDSGLPNDRFFAVRPEGSVSTLKIQRTERGDSAVYLCASSLGQLGAFFGQGTRLTVV.

This clone was observed a single time. The chain employs TRBV5-6 and TRBJ1-1; D is unclear. Trimming took 0 bases from V and 11 from J, leaving 23 bases between them. This CDR3 spans 16 amino acids. Germline assignment: CDR1 SGHDT and CDR2 YYEEEE. The DNA for the CDR3 is TGTGCCAGCAGCTTGGCCGGTGTGGGTCCTACCGTTGGGGCTTTCTTT. Amino acid sequence: CASSLAGVGPTVGAFF.

This clone has only a few counts. V usage is TRBV13 and J usage is TRBJ1-1; weak D call: TRBD1 (5 bases). V was shortened by 3 bases and J by 0 bases, with 17 bases between the two germline ends. There are 17 residues in the CDR3. Germline CDR1 PRHDT, CDR2 FYEKMQ (reference sequence). Here the CDR3 DNA reads TGTGCCAGCAGCTTTCGGGGCCTCCGAGGGATGAACACTGAAGCTTTCTTT. Protein sequence: CASSFRGLRGMNTEAFF. The whole variable domain, filled in from reference TRBV13 and TRBJ1-1, reads AAGVIQSPRHLIKEKRETATLKCYPIPRHDTVYWYQQGPGQDPQFLISFYEKMQSDKGSIPDRFSAQQFSDYHSELNMSSLELGDSALYFCASSFRGLRGMNTEAFFGQGTRLTVV.

This clone came up a few times. This rearrangement joins TRBV6-1 to TRBJ2-1; 7 bases match TRBD1. The CDR3 totals 12 residues. The J segment lost 9 bases and the V segment lost 9 bases, leaving 8 bases of the junction unmatched. Germline assignment: CDR1 MNHNS and CDR2 SASEGT. DNA of the CDR3: TGTGCCAGTGGGGACAGCCAAGCTGAGCAGTTCTTC. Protein product: CASGDSQAEQFF.

This rearrangement joins TRBV5-6 to TRBJ2-1, with TRBD1 as a possible D gene (6 bases). This CDR3 has 12 residues. The V gene lost 4 bases and the J gene lost 9 bases, with 11 bases spanning the gap. Germline lookup yields CDR1 SGHDT and CDR2 YYEEEE. This CDR3 reads CASSNQGIEQFF. DNA of the CDR3: TGTGCCAGCAGCAACCAGGGGATTGAGCAGTTCTTC. The variable domain in full, with the rest retrieved from reference TRBV5-6 and TRBJ2-1, is DAGVTQSPTHLIKTRGQQVTLRCSPKSGHDTVSWYQQALGQGPQFIFQYYEEEERQRGNFPDRFSGHQFPNYSSELNVNALLLGDSALYLCASSNQGIEQFFGPGTRLTVL.

The CDR3 spells CASSLRMTGGGGSAPDTQYF. CDR3 nucleotides: TGTGCCAGCAGCCTCCGAATGACAGGGGGAGGCGGGAGTGCCCCAGATACGCAGTATTTT. The rearrangement joins TRBV5-5 to TRBJ2-3, with 9 bases that match TRBD1. Germline lookup yields CDR1 SGHKS and CDR2 YYEKEE (reference sequence). The CDR3 has 20 amino acids. Trimming took 4 bases from V and 4 from J; bases not matched to a gene: 22.

The chain uses TRBV7-2 and TRBJ2-3; D is possibly TRBD1 (6 bases). V was pared by 5 bases and J by 2 bases, with 17 bases between. CDR1 SGHTA and CDR2 FQGNSA come from the germline V gene. CDR3 length: 16 amino acids. CDR3 coding DNA: TGTGCCAGCAGCCGACCGGGACAAGCTATCACAGATACGCAGTATTTT. Its translation is CASSRPGQAITDTQYF.

V gene TRBV5-4 combines with J gene TRBJ2-5; D possibly corresponds to TRBD2 (6 bases). The germline V gene encodes CDR1 SGHNT and CDR2 YYREEE (reference sequence). Trimming removed 4 bases from V and 3 bases from J, with 16 bases in between. The CDR3 sequence is 15 residues long. In nucleotides, the CDR3 is TGTGCCAGCAGCGGGGGGACGGCACTCAAAGAGACCCAGTACTTC. Translating it yields CASSGGTALKETQYF.

This rearrangement joins TRBV5-5 to TRBJ2-1, with D hard to call. Germline V gene lookup returns CDR1 SGHKS and CDR2 YYEKEE (reference sequence). V was trimmed by 0 bases and J by 9 bases, leaving 7 bases between them. CDR3 size: 12 residues. The CDR3 loop reads CASSLAPGEQFF. CDR3 DNA: TGTGCCAGCAGCTTGGCCCCCGGTGAGCAGTTCTTC.

This chain uses TRBV29-1 with TRBJ1-2, with TRBD1 as a possible D gene (5 bases). V gave up 7 bases and J gave up 8 bases, with 14 bases separating them. Germline CDR1 and CDR2: SQVTM and ANQGSEA. The CDR3 runs to 11 residues. The CDR3 sequence is CSASPGGGYTF. DNA of the CDR3: TGCAGCGCCTCGCCCGGGGGAGGCTACACCTTC.

The gene calls are TRBV18 and TRBJ1-1; D gene ambiguous. The CDR3 runs to 15 residues. V was pared by 3 bases and J by 7 bases, with 18 bases between. Germline-derived CDR1 and CDR2 are KGHSH and LQKENI. The CDR3 reads CASSPSGPGSNEAFF. CDR3 nucleotide sequence: TGTGCCAGCTCACCGAGTGGGCCGGGGTCAAATGAAGCTTTCTTT. Full variable domain (missing parts from reference TRBV18 and TRBJ1-1): NAGVMQNPRHLVRRRGQEARLRCSPMKGHSHVYWYRQLPEEGLKFMVYLQKENIIDESGMPKERFSAEFPKEGPSILRIQQVVRGDSAAYFCASSPSGPGSNEAFFGQGTRLTVV.

This clone was found a few times. The chain recombines TRBV7-3 with TRBJ1-1; 7 bases map to TRBD1. V dropped 4 bases and J dropped 8; count of bases not matched to a gene: 4. This CDR3 contains 12 residues. Germline CDR1 is SGHTA and CDR2 is FQGTGA. The CDR3 region has the DNA TGTGCCAGCAGCTACGGGACAGAGGAAGCTTTCTTT. Translating it yields CASSYGTEEAFF.